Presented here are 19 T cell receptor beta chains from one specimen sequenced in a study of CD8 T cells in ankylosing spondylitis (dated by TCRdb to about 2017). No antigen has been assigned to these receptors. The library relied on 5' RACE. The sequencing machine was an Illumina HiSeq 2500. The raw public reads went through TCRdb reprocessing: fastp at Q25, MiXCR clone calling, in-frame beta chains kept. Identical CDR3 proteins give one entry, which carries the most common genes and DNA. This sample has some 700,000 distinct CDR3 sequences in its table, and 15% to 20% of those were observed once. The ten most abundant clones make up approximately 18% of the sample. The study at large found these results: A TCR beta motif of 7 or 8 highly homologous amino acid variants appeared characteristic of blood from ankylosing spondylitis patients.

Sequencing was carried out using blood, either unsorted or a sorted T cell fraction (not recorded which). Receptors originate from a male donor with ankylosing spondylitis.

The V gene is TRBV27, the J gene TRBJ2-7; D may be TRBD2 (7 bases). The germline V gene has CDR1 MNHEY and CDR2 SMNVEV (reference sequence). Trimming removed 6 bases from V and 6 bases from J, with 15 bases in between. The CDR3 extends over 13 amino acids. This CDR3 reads CASRLKGGGEQYF. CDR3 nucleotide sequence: TGTGCCAGCAGACTGAAGGGGGGGGGCGAGCAGTACTTC.

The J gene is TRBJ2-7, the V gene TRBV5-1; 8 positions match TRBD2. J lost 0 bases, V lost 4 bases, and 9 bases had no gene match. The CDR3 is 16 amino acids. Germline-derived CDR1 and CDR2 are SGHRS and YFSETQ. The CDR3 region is CASSTISGSFSYEQYF. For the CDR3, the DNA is TGCGCCAGCAGCACAATCAGCGGGAGTTTCTCCTACGAGCAGTACTTC.

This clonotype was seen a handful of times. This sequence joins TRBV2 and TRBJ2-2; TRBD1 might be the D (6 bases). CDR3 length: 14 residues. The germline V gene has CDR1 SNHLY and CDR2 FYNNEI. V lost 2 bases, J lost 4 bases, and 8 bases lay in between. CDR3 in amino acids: CASSELGGTGELFF. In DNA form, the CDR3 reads TGTGCCAGCAGTGAACTAGGGGGCACCGGGGAGCTGTTTTTT.

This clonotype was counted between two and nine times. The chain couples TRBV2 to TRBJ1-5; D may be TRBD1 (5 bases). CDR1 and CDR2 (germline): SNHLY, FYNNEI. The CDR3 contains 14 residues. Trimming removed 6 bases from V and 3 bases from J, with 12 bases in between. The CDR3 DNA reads TGTGCCAGCAGGCCCGGGACCCCCAATCAGCCCCAGCATTTT. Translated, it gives CASRPGTPNQPQHF.

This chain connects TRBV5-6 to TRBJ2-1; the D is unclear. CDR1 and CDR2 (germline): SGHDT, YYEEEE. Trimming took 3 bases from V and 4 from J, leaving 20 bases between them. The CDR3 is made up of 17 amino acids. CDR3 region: CASSSLSSVTIYNEQFF. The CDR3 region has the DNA TGTGCCAGCAGCTCCCTATCAAGTGTGACAATTTACAATGAGCAGTTCTTC.

CDR3 DNA: TGCGCCAGCAGGTCCAGGCTAGCGGATTACAATGAGCAGTTCTTC. It translates to CASRSRLADYNEQFF. The chain recombines TRBV5-1 with TRBJ2-1; TRBD2 matches 7 bases. V lost 5 bases and J lost 4; bases outside the gene matches: 9. Germline lookup yields CDR1 SGHRS and CDR2 YFSETQ. The CDR3 sequence is 15 residues long.

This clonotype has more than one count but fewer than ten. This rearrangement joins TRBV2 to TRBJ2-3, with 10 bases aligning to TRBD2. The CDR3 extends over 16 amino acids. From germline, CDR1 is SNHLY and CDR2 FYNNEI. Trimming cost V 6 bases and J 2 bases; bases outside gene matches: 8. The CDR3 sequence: CASRDPLAGVTDTQYF. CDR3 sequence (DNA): TGTGCCAGCAGGGATCCCCTAGCGGGGGTCACAGATACGCAGTATTTT.

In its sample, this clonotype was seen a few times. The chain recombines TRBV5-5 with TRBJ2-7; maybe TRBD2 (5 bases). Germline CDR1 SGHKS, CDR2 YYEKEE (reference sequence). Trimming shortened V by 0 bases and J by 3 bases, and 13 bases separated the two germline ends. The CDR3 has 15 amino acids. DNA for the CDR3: TGTGCCAGCAGCTTGGCCGTGGGGAGCGGCTACGAGCAGTACTTC. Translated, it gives CASSLAVGSGYEQYF.

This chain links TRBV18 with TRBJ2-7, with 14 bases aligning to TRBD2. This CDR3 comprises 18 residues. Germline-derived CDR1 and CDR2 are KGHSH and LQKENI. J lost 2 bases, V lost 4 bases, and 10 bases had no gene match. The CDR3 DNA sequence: TGTGCCAGCTCACTCTTGGGACTAGCGGGAGAGAGGGCCTACGAGCAGTACTTC. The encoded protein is CASSLLGLAGERAYEQYF.

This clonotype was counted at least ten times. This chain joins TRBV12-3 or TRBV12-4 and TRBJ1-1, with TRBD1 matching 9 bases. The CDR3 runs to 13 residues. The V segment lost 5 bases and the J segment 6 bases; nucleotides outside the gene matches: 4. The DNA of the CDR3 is TGTGCCAGCAGTCCGGGACAGGGCTCTGAAGCTTTCTTT. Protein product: CASSPGQGSEAFF.

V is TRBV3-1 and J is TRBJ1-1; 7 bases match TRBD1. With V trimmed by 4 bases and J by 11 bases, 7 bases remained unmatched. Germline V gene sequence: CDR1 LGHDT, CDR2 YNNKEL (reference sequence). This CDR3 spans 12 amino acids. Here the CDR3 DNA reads TGTGCCAGCAGCCGACAGGGATCCGGGGCTTTCTTT. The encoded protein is CASSRQGSGAFF.

Here the CDR3 reads CASIPLSGEASAFF. CDR3 DNA: TGTGCCAGCATCCCCCTTTCCGGGGAGGCGAGCGCTTTCTTT. The J gene is TRBJ1-1, the V gene TRBV27; D not certain. The V gene's germline CDR1 is MNHEY and CDR2 SMNVEV (reference sequence). The CDR3 totals 14 residues. With 7 bases removed from V and 11 bases from J, the gap between germline ends came to 23 bases.

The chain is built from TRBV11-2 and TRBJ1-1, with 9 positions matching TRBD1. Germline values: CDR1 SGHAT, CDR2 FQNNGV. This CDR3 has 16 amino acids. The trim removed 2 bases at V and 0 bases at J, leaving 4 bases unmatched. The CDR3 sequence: CASSLRDRAVNTEAFF. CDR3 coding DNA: TGTGCCAGCAGCTTACGGGACAGGGCAGTGAACACTGAAGCTTTCTTT. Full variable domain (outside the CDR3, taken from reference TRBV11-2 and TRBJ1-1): EAGVAQSPRYKIIEKRQSVAFWCNPISGHATLYWYQQILGQGPKLLIQFQNNGVVDDSQLPKDRFSAERLKGVDSTLKIQPAKLEDSAVYLCASSLRDRAVNTEAFFGQGTRLTVV.

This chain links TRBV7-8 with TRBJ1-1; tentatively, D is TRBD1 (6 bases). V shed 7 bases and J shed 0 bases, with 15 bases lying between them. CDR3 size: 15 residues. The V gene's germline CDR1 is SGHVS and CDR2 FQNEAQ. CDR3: CASTQPRGMNTEAFF. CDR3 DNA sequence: TGTGCCAGCACCCAACCCAGGGGCATGAACACTGAAGCTTTCTTT. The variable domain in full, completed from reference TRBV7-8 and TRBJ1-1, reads GAGVSQSPRYKVAKRGQDVALRCDPISGHVSLFWYQQALGQGPEFLTYFQNEAQLDKSGLPSDRFFAERPEGSVSTLKIQRTQQEDSAVYLCASTQPRGMNTEAFFGQGTRLTVV.

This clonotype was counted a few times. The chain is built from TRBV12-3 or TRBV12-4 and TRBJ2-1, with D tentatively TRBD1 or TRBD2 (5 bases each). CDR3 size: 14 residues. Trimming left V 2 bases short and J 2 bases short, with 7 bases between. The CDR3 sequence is CASSLLGAYNEQFF. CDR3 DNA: TGTGCCAGCAGTTTATTGGGGGCCTACAATGAGCAGTTCTTC.

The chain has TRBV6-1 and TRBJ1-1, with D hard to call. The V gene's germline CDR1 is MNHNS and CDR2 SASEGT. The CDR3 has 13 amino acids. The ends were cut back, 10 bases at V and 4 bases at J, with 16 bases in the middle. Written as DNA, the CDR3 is TGTGCCACCGCAACCAGGTTCGGCACTGAAGCTTTCTTT. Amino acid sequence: CATATRFGTEAFF.

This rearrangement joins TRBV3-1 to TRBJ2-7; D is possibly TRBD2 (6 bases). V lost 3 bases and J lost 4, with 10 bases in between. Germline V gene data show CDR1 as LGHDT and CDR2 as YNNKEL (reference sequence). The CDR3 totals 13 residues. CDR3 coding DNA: TGTGCCAGCAGCCACGCTCGGGGGTACGAGCAGTACTTC. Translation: CASSHARGYEQYF.

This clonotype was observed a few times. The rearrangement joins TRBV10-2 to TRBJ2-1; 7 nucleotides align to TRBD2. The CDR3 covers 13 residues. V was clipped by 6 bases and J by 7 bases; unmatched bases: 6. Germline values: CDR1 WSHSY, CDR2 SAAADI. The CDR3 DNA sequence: TGCGCCAGCAGGCTAACTAGCGTAAATGAGCAGTTCTTC. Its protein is CASRLTSVNEQFF.

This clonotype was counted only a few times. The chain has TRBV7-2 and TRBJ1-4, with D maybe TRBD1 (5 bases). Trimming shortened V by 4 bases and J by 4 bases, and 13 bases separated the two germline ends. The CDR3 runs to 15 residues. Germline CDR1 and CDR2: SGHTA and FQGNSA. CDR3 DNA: TGTGCCAGCAGCTCAGGGCCCGGAGTTAATGAAAAACTGTTTTTT. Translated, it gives CASSSGPGVNEKLFF.